The 15 T cell receptor beta chains in this list originate from one sample, sequenced in a study of T cell changes during pregnancy in multiple sclerosis. Libraries were prepared by immunoSEQ multiplex PCR; TCRdb keeps only in-frame clonotypes and omits some of them. The table records about 50,000 clones, 80% to 95% of them present only once. Sequenced material: CD4+ T cells from peripheral blood mononuclear cells, taken in the third trimester of pregnancy. The source of these receptors is a female donor with multiple sclerosis, enrolled in a pregnancy study.

V is TRBV5-5 and J is TRBJ2-1, with TRBD1 matching 7 bases. V shed 4 bases and J 1 base; nucleotides not matched to a gene: 5. The germline gives CDR1 SGHKS, CDR2 YYEKEE (reference sequence). The CDR3 contains 15 residues. DNA of the CDR3: TGTGCCAGCAGCGCCGACAGGGTATCCTACAATGAGCAGTTCTTC. Protein sequence: CASSADRVSYNEQFF.

This chain links TRBV19 with TRBJ1-1, with 7 positions matching TRBD1. Germline V gives CDR1 LNHDA, CDR2 SQIVND (reference sequence). The ends lost 4 bases at V and 2 bases at J; junction bases unmatched: 4. The CDR3 is 14 amino acids. The chain's CDR3 is CASSRGQINTEAFF. The CDR3 region has the DNA TGTGCCAGTAGTAGGGGACAGATAAACACTGAAGCTTTCTTT.

This chain connects TRBV5-1 to TRBJ1-5, with D possibly matching TRBD1 (6 bases). V gave up 6 bases and J gave up 3 bases, with 16 bases separating them. Germline V gene sequence: CDR1 SGHRS, CDR2 YFSETQ. The CDR3 length is 15 residues. CDR3 residues: CASTLDGQTNQPQHF. The CDR3 bases are TGCGCCAGCACCCTCGACGGACAGACCAATCAGCCCCAGCATTTT.

The chain uses TRBV6-5 and TRBJ1-2; D perhaps matches TRBD1 (6 bases). The length of the CDR3 is 14 residues. The V end lost 6 bases, the J end lost 8 bases, and 19 bases lay between the germline ends. Germline V gene sequence: CDR1 MNHEY, CDR2 SVGAGI. The CDR3 protein is CASSPGGLRGGYTF. DNA for the CDR3: TGTGCCAGCAGCCCCGGGGGGTTAAGGGGGGGCTACACCTTC.

This chain links TRBV18 with TRBJ1-3; 8 bases map to TRBD1. CDR3 length: 16 amino acids. CDR1 is KGHSH, CDR2 LQKENI, per germline. V shed 4 bases and J 0 bases; nucleotides not matched to a gene: 5. DNA of the CDR3: TGTGCCAGCTCACTGGGACAGGTGTCCTCTGGAAACACCATATATTTT. Its protein is CASSLGQVSSGNTIYF.

The chain carries TRBV29-1 and TRBJ1-5; TRBD1 aligns across 8 bases. From germline, CDR1 is SQVTM and CDR2 ANQGSEA. Unmatched junction bases numbered 2, after V lost 6 bases and J lost 4 bases. This CDR3 contains 12 residues. CDR3 region: CSVQGANQPQHF. In DNA, the CDR3 is TGCAGCGTGCAGGGGGCGAATCAGCCCCAGCATTTT.

The chain employs TRBV7-2 and TRBJ2-1; possible D gene TRBD1, 6 bases. V was shortened by 5 bases and J by 2 bases, with 13 bases between the two germline ends. CDR3 length equals 15 residues. Germline values: CDR1 SGHTA, CDR2 FQGNSA. The CDR3 bases are TGTGCCAGCAGCGTAACAGGGTATGCCTACAATGAGCAGTTCTTC. Residues: CASSVTGYAYNEQFF.

This rearrangement joins TRBV29-1 to TRBJ2-3, with 9 nucleotides matching TRBD2. CDR1 and CDR2 from the germline V gene are SQVTM and ANQGSEA. Trimming at V came to 6 bases and at J to 1 base, leaving 8 bases not matched to a gene. The CDR3 contains 15 residues. The CDR3 bases are TGCAGCGTCGTCGCTAGCGGGGTGCGCACAGATACGCAGTATTTT. Its translation: CSVVASGVRTDTQYF.

The chain uses TRBV19 and TRBJ2-4, with 8 bases lining up with TRBD1. Germline-derived CDR1 and CDR2 are LNHDA and SQIVND (reference sequence). V dropped 6 bases and J dropped 1; count of bases not matched to a gene: 8. This CDR3 is 16 amino acids long. This CDR3 is CASRDRAGEAKNIQYF. CDR3 coding DNA: TGTGCCAGTAGGGACAGGGCTGGTGAGGCCAAAAACATTCAGTACTTC.

The chain couples TRBV15 to TRBJ2-3; D remains unclear. The V end lost 4 bases, the J end lost 1 base, and 12 bases lay between the germline ends. CDR1 is LNHNV and CDR2 is YYDKDF in the germline V gene (reference sequence). This CDR3 spans 15 amino acids. CDR3 protein: CATSIGRPGTDTQYF. CDR3 DNA sequence: TGTGCCACCAGCATTGGGCGCCCGGGCACAGATACGCAGTATTTT.

This rearrangement joins TRBV7-2 to TRBJ2-2; TRBD2 aligns across 12 bases. The CDR3 loop spans 15 amino acids. CDR1 is SGHTA and CDR2 is FQGNSA in the germline V gene. Losses at the gene ends were 7 bases for V and 5 bases for J; bases not matched to a gene: 5. CDR3 loop: CASTLAGGQTGELFF. CDR3 DNA: TGTGCCAGCACGCTAGCGGGGGGGCAAACCGGGGAGCTGTTTTTT.

The J gene is TRBJ1-1, the V gene TRBV19; no clear D. Trimming cost V 5 bases and J 2 bases, with 21 bases left between them. Germline V CDR1 and CDR2: LNHDA, SQIVND (reference sequence). The CDR3 consists of 17 residues. The CDR3 region is CASSPKAVGRTNTEAFF. In DNA, the CDR3 is TGTGCCAGTAGTCCAAAAGCGGTAGGACGGACCAACACTGAAGCTTTCTTT.

This rearrangement joins TRBV7-7 to TRBJ2-1; 11 nucleotides match TRBD2. The V gene end was trimmed by 5 bases and the J gene end by 9 bases; junction bases not matched to a gene: 6. In germline, CDR1 is SSHAT, CDR2 FNYEAQ (reference sequence). This CDR3 has 14 amino acids. The CDR3 loop reads CASSQLAGAGEQFF. The CDR3, as DNA: TGTGCCAGCAGCCAACTAGCGGGGGCTGGTGAGCAGTTCTTC.

V gene TRBV19 combines with J gene TRBJ1-5; D remains ambiguous. Trimming stripped 0 bases from V and 2 bases from J, with 17 bases between. Germline V gene lookup returns CDR1 LNHDA and CDR2 SQIVND (reference sequence). This CDR3 has 18 amino acids. CDR3 loop: CASSIDPRAGWGNQPQHF. CDR3 nucleotide sequence: TGTGCCAGTAGTATAGATCCGCGAGCGGGATGGGGCAATCAGCCCCAGCATTTT.

J is TRBJ2-7 and V is TRBV11-3; 7 bases match TRBD1. Germline V gene sequence: CDR1 SGHNT, CDR2 YENEEA. V dropped 8 bases and J dropped 1; count of bases not matched to a gene: 5. The CDR3 is 13 residues long. CDR3 region: CASSDRVSYEQYF. The CDR3 coding sequence is TGTGCCAGCTCCGACAGGGTATCCTACGAGCAGTACTTC. Full variable domain (remainder filled in from reference TRBV11-3 and TRBJ2-7): EAGVVQSPRYKIIEKKQPVAFWCNPISGHNTLYWYLQNLGQGPELLIRYENEEAVDDSQLPKDRFSAERLKGVDSTLKIQPAELGDSAVYLCASSDRVSYEQYFGPGTRLTVT.